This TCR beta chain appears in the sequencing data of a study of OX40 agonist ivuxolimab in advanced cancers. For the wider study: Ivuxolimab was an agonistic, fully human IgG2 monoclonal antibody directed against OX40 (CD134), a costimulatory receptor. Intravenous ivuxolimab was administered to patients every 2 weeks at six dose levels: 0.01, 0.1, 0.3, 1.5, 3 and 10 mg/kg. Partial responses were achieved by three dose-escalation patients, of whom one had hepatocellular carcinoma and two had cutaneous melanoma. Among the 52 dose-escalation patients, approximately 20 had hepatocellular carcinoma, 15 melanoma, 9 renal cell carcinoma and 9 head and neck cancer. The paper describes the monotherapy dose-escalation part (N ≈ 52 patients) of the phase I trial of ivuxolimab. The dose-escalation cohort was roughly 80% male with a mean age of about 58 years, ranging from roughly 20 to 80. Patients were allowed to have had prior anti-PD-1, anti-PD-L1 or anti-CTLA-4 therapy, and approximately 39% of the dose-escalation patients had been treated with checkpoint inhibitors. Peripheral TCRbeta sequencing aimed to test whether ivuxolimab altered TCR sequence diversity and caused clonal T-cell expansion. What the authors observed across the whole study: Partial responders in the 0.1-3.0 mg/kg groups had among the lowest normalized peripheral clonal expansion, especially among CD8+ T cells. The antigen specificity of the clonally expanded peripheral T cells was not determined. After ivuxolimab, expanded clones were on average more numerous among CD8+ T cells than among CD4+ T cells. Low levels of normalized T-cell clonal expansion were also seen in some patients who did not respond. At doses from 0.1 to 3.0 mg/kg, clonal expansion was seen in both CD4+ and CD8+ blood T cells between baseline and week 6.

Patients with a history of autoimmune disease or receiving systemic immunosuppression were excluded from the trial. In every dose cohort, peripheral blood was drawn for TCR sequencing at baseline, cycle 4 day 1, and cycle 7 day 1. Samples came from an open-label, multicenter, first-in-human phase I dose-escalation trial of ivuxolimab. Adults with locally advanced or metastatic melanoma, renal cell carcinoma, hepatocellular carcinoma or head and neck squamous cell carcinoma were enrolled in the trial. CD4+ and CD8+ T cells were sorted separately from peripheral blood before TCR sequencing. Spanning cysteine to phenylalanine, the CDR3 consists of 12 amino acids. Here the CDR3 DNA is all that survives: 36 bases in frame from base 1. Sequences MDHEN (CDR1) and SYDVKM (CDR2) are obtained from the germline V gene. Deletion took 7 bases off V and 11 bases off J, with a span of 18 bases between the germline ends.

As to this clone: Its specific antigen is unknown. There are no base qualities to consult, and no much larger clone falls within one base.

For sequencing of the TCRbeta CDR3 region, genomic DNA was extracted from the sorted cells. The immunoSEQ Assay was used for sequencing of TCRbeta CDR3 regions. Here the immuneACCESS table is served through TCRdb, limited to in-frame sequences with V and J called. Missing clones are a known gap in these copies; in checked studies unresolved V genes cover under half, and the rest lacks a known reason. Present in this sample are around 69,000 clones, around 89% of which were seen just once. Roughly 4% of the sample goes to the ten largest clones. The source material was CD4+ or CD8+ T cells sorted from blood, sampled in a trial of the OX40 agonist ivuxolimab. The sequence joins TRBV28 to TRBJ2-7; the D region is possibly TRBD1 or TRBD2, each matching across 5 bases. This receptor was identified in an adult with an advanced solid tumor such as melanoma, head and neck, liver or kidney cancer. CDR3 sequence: CASTATRGTKYF. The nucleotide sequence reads TGTGCCAGCACCGCCACACGGGGCACGAAGTACTTC.